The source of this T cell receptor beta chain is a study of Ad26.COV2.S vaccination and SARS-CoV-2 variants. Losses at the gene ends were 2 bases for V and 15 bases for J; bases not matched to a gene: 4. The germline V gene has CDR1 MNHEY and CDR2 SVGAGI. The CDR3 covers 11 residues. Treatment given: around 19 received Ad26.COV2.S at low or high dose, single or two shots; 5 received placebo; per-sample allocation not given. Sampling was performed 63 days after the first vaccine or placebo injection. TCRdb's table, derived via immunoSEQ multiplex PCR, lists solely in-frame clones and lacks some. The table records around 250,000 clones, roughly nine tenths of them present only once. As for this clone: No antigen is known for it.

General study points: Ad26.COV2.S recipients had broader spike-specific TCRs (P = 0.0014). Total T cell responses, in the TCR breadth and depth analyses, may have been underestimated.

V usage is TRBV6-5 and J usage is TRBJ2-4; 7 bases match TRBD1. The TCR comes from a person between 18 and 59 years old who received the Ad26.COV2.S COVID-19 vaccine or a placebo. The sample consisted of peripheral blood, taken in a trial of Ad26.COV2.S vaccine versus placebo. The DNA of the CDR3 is TGTGCCAGCAGTTACATGAACAGGGGGTACTTC. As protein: CASSYMNRGYF.